These 20 T cell receptor beta chains were all obtained from the same sample, sequenced in a study of blood T cell repertoires in COVID-19. Assay: immunoSEQ multiplex PCR; the TCRdb copy retains only in-frame clones and omits some. This sample has 84,000 or so clones; 80% occur once, and the top ten carry 15% to 20%. The specimen was peripheral blood. The receptor set was obtained from a woman older than 75 with acute or convalescent COVID-19.

The V and J genes are TRBV27 and TRBJ2-3; 8 bases agree with TRBD1. The CDR3 runs to 15 residues. The junction had 12 bases not matched to a gene; V was cut back by 6 bases and J by 7 bases. Looked up from germline, CDR1 is MNHEY and CDR2 is SMNVEV (reference sequence). CDR3 DNA sequence: TGTGCCAGCAGACTCCGACAGGGGCTAGTAAATACGCAGTATTTT. Amino acids: CASRLRQGLVNTQYF.

Comment on this clone: A much larger clonotype is one base distant, so this may be a read error. This chain connects TRBV3-1 (or the pseudogene TRBV3-2) to TRBJ2-7; TRBD2 agrees at 8 bases. This CDR3 has 16 residues. J lost 6 bases, V lost 4 bases, and 14 bases had no gene match. Germline assignment: CDR1 LGHDT and CDR2 YNNKEL (reference sequence). CDR3 coding DNA: TGTGCCAGCAGCCTCCTAGCGGGTTCTTCTACGGGCGAGCAGTACTTC. Its translation: CASSLLAGSSTGEQYF.

The genes are TRBV29-1 and TRBJ2-7, with a weak D call TRBD2 (5 bases). V shed 5 bases and J shed 0 bases, with 11 bases lying between them. Germline CDR1 reads SQVTM; CDR2 reads ANQGSEA. CDR3 size: 13 residues. The CDR3 region has the DNA TGCAGCGTTCGGTGGAGGACCTCCTACGAGCAGTACTTC. It specifies CSVRWRTSYEQYF.

This rearrangement joins TRBV12-3 or TRBV12-4 to TRBJ1-5; D remains unclear. The CDR3 extends over 13 amino acids. V dropped 3 bases and J dropped 5 bases, with 8 bases sitting between them. The CDR3 DNA sequence: TGTGCCAGCAGTTTTTTGAGGGATCAGCCCCAGCATTTT. This encodes CASSFLRDQPQHF.

This rearrangement joins TRBV20-1 to TRBJ1-6; the match to TRBD1 covers 7 bases. The junction had 2 bases not matched to a gene; V was cut back by 3 bases and J by 3 bases. CDR3 length: 14 amino acids. CDR1 is DFQATT and CDR2 is SNEGSKA in the germline V gene (reference sequence). The DNA for the CDR3 is TGCAGTGCTAGTAGGACAGGCTATAATTCACCCCTCCACTTT. Amino acids: CSASRTGYNSPLHF.

This clone came up once. The chain couples TRBV2 to TRBJ2-1; possibly TRBD2 for D (5 bases). V was trimmed by 5 bases and J by 4 bases, leaving 9 bases between them. The CDR3 runs to 13 residues. Germline V gene sequence: CDR1 SNHLY, CDR2 FYNNEI. The CDR3: CASSWEPYNEQFF. In DNA form, the CDR3 reads TGTGCCAGCAGTTGGGAGCCTTACAATGAGCAGTTCTTC.

This chain connects TRBV29-1 to TRBJ1-2; perhaps TRBD1 as D (5 bases). V was clipped by 2 bases and J by 0 bases, with 7 bases between them. CDR3 length: 13 residues. CDR1 and CDR2 (germline): SQVTM, ANQGSEA. CDR3 sequence (DNA): TGCAGCGTTGAACAGGGATCTAACTATGGCTACACCTTC. It encodes CSVEQGSNYGYTF.

The count of this clone is one. V usage is TRBV5-1 and J usage is TRBJ2-2, with unresolved D. CDR1 is SGHRS, CDR2 YFSETQ, per germline. V lost 1 base, J lost 3 bases, and 7 bases lay in between. The CDR3 length is 14 residues. This chain's CDR3 is CASSLQAHTGELFF. In DNA form, the CDR3 reads TGCGCCAGCAGCTTGCAGGCTCACACCGGGGAGCTGTTTTTT.

The chain is built from TRBV18 and TRBJ1-2; weak D call: TRBD1 (5 bases). This CDR3 has 16 amino acids. From germline, CDR1 is KGHSH and CDR2 LQKENI. V was cut by 0 bases and J by 4 bases, with 15 bases left in between. CDR3 coding DNA: TGTGCCAGCTCACCACCGGGCAGGGTGGCTTTCTATGGCTACACCTTC. This codes for CASSPPGRVAFYGYTF.

The J gene is TRBJ1-6, the V gene TRBV7-6, with a weak D call TRBD1 (5 bases). The germline V gene has CDR1 SGHVS and CDR2 FNYEAQ. Trimming removed 1 base at V and 0 bases at J, with 16 bases between. There are 19 residues in the CDR3. Here the CDR3 DNA reads TGTGCCAGCAGCTTAGTGGCCGGACAAGGAAGCTCCTATAATTCACCCCTCCACTTT. This translates into CASSLVAGQGSSYNSPLHF.

This clone occurred a few times. The gene calls are TRBV5-1 and TRBJ2-5; 11 nucleotides agree with TRBD2. The CDR3 contains 18 residues. Germline V CDR1 and CDR2: SGHRS, YFSETQ. Trimming took 0 bases from V and 1 from J; bases not matched to a gene: 8. The CDR3 sequence is CASSLEPSGRKGQETQYF. Written as DNA, the CDR3 is TGCGCCAGCAGCTTGGAGCCTAGCGGGAGGAAAGGCCAAGAGACCCAGTACTTC.

This clone came up a few times. The genes are TRBV5-1 and TRBJ1-1; the D gene is possibly TRBD1 (6 bases). The germline V and J ends were trimmed by 4 bases and 1 base, with 11 bases remaining between them. In germline, CDR1 is SGHRS, CDR2 YFSETQ. This CDR3 has 14 amino acids. CDR3 sequence (DNA): TGCGCCAGCAGCATCCAGGGGCCGAACACTGAAGCTTTCTTT. It yields the protein CASSIQGPNTEAFF.

This clone has a handful of counts. V and J are TRBV19 and TRBJ2-7; D gene ambiguous. The CDR3 is 13 amino acids. The germline gives CDR1 LNHDA, CDR2 SQIVND (reference sequence). V was trimmed by 5 bases and J by 7 bases, leaving 15 bases between them. This CDR3 reads CASSYRETWEQYF. CDR3 DNA sequence: TGTGCCAGTAGTTACAGAGAAACGTGGGAGCAGTACTTC.

V usage is TRBV4-2 and J usage is TRBJ2-2; TRBD2 matches at 10 bases. V shed 6 bases, J shed 5 bases, and the junction held 9 bases outside the gene matches. The length of the CDR3 is 16 residues. Per germline, CDR1 LGHNA and CDR2 YNFKEQ. DNA of the CDR3: TGTGCCAGCAGTCAAAAAAGCGGGAGGGGTACCGGGGAGCTGTTTTTT. It specifies CASSQKSGRGTGELFF.

This clone came up once. This sequence joins TRBV27 and TRBJ2-7, with a possible D match to TRBD2 (6 bases). Germline V gene lookup returns CDR1 MNHEY and CDR2 SMNVEV (reference sequence). V was shortened by 4 bases and J by 2 bases, with 24 bases between the two germline ends. This CDR3 has 18 amino acids. The CDR3 region has the DNA TGTGCCAGCAGTTCCTCGCCCTATACCGGGACTTTGGCCTACGAGCAGTACTTC. Protein sequence: CASSSSPYTGTLAYEQYF.

This clone has ten or more counts. This sequence joins TRBV6-5 and TRBJ1-4; 7 bases map to TRBD1. Unmatched junction bases numbered 3, after V lost 5 bases and J lost 3 bases. Germline V lookup: CDR1 MNHEY, CDR2 SVGAGI. This CDR3 contains 14 residues. CDR3 sequence reads: CASSKGTANEKLFF. CDR3 coding DNA: TGTGCCAGCAGTAAGGGGACAGCTAATGAAAAACTGTTTTTT.

This chain joins TRBV7-2 and TRBJ1-6; possible D gene TRBD1, 6 bases. Trimming cost V 1 base and J 9 bases, with 16 bases left between them. The CDR3 spans 16 residues. In germline, CDR1 is SGHTA, CDR2 FQGNSA. The CDR3 loop reads CASSLVPGQGSSPLHF. Here the CDR3 DNA reads TGTGCCAGCAGCTTAGTCCCGGGCCAGGGGAGTTCACCCCTCCACTTT.

The V gene is TRBV24-1, the J gene TRBJ2-1; a possible D gene is TRBD2 (5 bases). V was cut by 4 bases and J by 4 bases, with 10 bases left in between. Germline V lookup: CDR1 KGHDR, CDR2 SFDVKD. The CDR3 sequence is 14 residues long. The CDR3 DNA sequence: TGTGCCACCAGTGAAGCGGCACCTTACAATGAGCAGTTCTTC. It codes for CATSEAAPYNEQFF.

This clone came up many times. The rearrangement joins TRBV12-2 to TRBJ2-3; the table calls TRBD1, which could not be checked here. TRBV12-2 is an annotated pseudogene. The CDR3 is made up of 14 amino acids. In nucleotides, the CDR3 is TGTGCAAGTCGCTTAGCGACAGGTACAGATACGCAGTATTTT. Translated, it gives CASRLATGTDTQYF.

The chain has TRBV5-6 and TRBJ2-1; D unclear. Between the trimmed V and J ends, which lost 7 bases and 7 bases, there was a span of 6 bases. The CDR3 has 10 amino acids. CDR1 is SGHDT and CDR2 is YYEEEE in the germline V gene. CDR3 sequence: CASQANEQFF. The DNA for the CDR3 is TGTGCCAGCCAAGCTAATGAGCAGTTCTTC.